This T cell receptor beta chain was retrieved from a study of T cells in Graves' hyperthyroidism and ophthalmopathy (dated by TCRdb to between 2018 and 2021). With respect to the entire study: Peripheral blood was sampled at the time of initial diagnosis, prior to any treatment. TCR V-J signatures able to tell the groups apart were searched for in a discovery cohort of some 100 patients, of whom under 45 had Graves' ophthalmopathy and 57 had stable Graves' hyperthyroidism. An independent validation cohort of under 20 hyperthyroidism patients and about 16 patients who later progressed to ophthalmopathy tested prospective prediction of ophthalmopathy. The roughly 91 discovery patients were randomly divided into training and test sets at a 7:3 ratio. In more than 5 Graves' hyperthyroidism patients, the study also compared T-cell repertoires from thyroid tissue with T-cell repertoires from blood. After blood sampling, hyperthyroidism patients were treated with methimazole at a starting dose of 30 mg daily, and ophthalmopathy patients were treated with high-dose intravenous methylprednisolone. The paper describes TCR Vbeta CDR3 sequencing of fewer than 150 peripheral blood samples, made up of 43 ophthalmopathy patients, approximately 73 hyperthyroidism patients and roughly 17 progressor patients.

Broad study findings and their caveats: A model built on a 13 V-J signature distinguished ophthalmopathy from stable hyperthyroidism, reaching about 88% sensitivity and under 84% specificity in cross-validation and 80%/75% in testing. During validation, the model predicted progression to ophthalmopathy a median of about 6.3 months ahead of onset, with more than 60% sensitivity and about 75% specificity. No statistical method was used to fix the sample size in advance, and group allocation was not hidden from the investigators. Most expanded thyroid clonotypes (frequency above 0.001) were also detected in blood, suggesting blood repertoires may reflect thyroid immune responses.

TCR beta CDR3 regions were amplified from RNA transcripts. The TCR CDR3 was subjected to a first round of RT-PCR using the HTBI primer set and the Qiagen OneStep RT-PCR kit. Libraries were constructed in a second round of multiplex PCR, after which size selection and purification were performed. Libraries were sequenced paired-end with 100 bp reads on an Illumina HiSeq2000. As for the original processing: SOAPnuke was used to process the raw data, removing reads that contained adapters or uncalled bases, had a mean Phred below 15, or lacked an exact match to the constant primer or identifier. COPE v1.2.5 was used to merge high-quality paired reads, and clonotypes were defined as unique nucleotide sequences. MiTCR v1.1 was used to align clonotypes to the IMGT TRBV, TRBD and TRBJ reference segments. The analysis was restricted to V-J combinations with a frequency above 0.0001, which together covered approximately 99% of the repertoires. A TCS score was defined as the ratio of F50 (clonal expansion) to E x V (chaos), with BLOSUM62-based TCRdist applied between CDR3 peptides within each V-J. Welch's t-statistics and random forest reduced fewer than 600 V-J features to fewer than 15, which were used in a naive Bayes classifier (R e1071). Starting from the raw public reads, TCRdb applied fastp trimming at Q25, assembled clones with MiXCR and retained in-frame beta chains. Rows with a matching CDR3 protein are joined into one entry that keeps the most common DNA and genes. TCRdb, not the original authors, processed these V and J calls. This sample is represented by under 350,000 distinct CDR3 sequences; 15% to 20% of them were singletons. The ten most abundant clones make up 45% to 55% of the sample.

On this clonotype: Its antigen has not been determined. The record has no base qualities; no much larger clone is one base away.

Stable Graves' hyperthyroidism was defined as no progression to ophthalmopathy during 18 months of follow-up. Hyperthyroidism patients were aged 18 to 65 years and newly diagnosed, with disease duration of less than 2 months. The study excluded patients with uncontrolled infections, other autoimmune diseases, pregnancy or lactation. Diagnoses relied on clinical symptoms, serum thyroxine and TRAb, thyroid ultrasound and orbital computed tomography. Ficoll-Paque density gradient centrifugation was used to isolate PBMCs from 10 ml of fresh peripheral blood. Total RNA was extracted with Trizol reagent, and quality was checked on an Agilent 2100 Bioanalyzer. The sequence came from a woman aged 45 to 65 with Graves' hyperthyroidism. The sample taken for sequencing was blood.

This receptor has the CDR3 CASSIGQTMNTEAFF. The nucleotides are TGTGCCAGCAGCATAGGACAGACAATGAACACTGAAGCTTTCTTT. The V and J segments used are TRBV5-4 and TRBJ1-1, and the D gene may be TRBD1, 6 bases matching. The trim is 4 bases for V and 0 bases for J, with a gap of 13 bases between the germline ends. CDR1 and CDR2 were assigned from the germline V gene (reference sequence) as SGHNT and YYREEE. The CDR3 numbers 15 residues from cysteine through phenylalanine. Just the 45-base CDR3 DNA is kept, in frame starting at base 1.